Included here is one T cell receptor (beta chain) sequence, with context. Its specificity is unknown. This record comes from a study of T cells in localized non-small cell lung cancer. Data came from immunoSEQ multiplex PCR; TCRdb stores just in-frame clones and leaves some out. The sample holds more than 15,000 clones, 70% to 90% seen once. Points from the study as a whole: Among the top 100 tumor clones, a median about 58 appeared in adjacent lung. Because only a single region of the tumor was sequenced, heterogeneity remains possible.

CDR3 length: 12 residues. CDR1 is GTSNPN, CDR2 SVGIG, per germline (reference sequence). The V end was cut by 2 bases, the J end by 3 bases, with 4 bases between. Sequenced here: peripheral blood, sampled before any cancer treatment. This TCR was sampled from a female donor older than 55 with stage III squamous cell lung carcinoma. V and J are TRBV30 and TRBJ2-2; D unclear. This chain's CDR3 is CAWSKDTGELFF. The CDR3 DNA is TGTGCCTGGAGTAAGGACACCGGGGAGCTGTTTTTT.